This TCR beta chain was sequenced for a study of shared clonotypes between healthy human individuals. Whole-study results and caveats: Clonotype sharing among donors likely depends on sequencing depth.

Execution of the assay was at deep level. Here immunoSEQ multiplex PCR was the method, and the copy in TCRdb shows in-frame clones only, minus some. The sample has about 490,000 clones, about three quarters seen once; the top ten hold 10% to 15%. Comment on this clone: Its specificity is not known.

The CDR3 contains 14 residues. V was trimmed by 4 bases and J by 3 bases, leaving 13 bases between them. Germline V gene sequence: CDR1 SGHNT, CDR2 YYREEE (reference sequence). Sequenced sample: PBMCs. This rearrangement joins TRBV5-4 to TRBJ2-5; D possibly corresponds to TRBD1 (6 bases). This TCR was recovered from a woman in her forties in good health. Some clones in this sample may be carry-over from other donors' samples. The CDR3 region has the DNA TGTGCCAGCAGCGCCTTAGGGGGAAAAGAGACCCAGTACTTC. Protein sequence: CASSALGGKETQYF.